Listed below are T cell receptor beta chains from one sample, sequenced in a study of monozygotic twins with inflammatory bowel disease. For each CDR3 protein, TCRdb gives one entry from its re-call of the 5' RACE reads, without DNA. Found here are 310,000 or so distinct CDR3 sequences; the top ten clones hold roughly 2%. Sequenced material: blood. These receptor sequences come from a human donor with ulcerative colitis or Crohn's disease, or a healthy co-twin of an affected twin (not recorded which). The CDR3 runs from the conserved cysteine through the conserved F or W.

length: 12; V: TRBV20-1; J: TRBJ2-7; CDR3: CSARRSRDEQYF
length: 15; V: TRBV2; J: TRBJ1-1; CDR3: CASSWNRVISTEAFF
length: 11; V: TRBV12-3/TRBV12-4; J: TRBJ1-1; CDR3: CASSRPGEAFF
length: 13; V: TRBV5-4; J: TRBJ2-1; CDR3: CASSFGHSNEQFF
length: 16; V: TRBV5-1; J: TRBJ2-3; CDR3: CASSPGLAGGTDTQYF
length: 15; V: TRBV4-1; J: TRBJ2-3; CDR3: CASSHPASGTDTQYF
length: 18; V: TRBV4-2; J: TRBJ2-2; CDR3: CASSQGNRLAEITGELFF
length: 17; V: TRBV7-9; J: TRBJ2-6; CDR3: CASSRGQTNSGANVLTF
length: 13; V: TRBV5-1; J: TRBJ1-1; CDR3: CASSSSGATEAFF
length: 16; V: TRBV5-1; J: TRBJ2-7; CDR3: CASSPRTGTGFYEQYF
length: 15; V: TRBV5-1; J: TRBJ2-1; CDR3: CASSLIAGGPSEQFF
length: 14; V: TRBV12-3/TRBV12-4; J: TRBJ1-3; CDR3: CASKWGGSGNTIYF
length: 16; V: TRBV20-1; J: TRBJ2-3; CDR3: CSARAVLAGDPDTQYF
length: 15; V: TRBV20-1; J: TRBJ2-3; CDR3: CSAPTGTGSTDTQYF
length: 14; V: TRBV3-1; J: TRBJ1-4; CDR3: CASSQDAYNEKLFF
length: 15; V: TRBV29-1; J: TRBJ2-6; CDR3: CSVEEPVRGANVLTF
length: 12; V: TRBV10-3; J: TRBJ1-2; CDR3: CAISRDTYGYTF
length: 15; V: TRBV30; J: TRBJ2-7; CDR3: CASSDGGTLLGEQYF
length: 15; V: TRBV9; J: TRBJ2-1; CDR3: CASSVSGTSGNEQFF
length: 15; V: TRBV2; J: TRBJ2-2; CDR3: CASSKFAGNTGELFF
length: 16; V: TRBV12-3/TRBV12-4; J: TRBJ1-1; CDR3: CASSDPGRPRNTEAFF
length: 15; V: TRBV7-3; J: TRBJ1-1; CDR3: CASSLEGTRNTEAFF
length: 15; V: TRBV4-1; J: TRBJ2-7; CDR3: CASSHSGTRVGEQYF
length: 15; V: TRBV4-2; J: TRBJ2-3; CDR3: CASSQDSYTTDTQYF
length: 14; V: TRBV13; J: TRBJ1-2; CDR3: CASSLRVEGYGYTF
length: 13; V: TRBV7-9; J: TRBJ1-4; CDR3: CASMRQGNEKLFF
length: 14; V: TRBV5-1; J: TRBJ2-7; CDR3: CASKTSGATGEQYF
length: 15; V: TRBV4-3; J: TRBJ2-1; CDR3: CASGAGATFDNEQFF
length: 15; V: TRBV19; J: TRBJ2-4; CDR3: CASRTGGLAWNIQYF
length: 14; V: TRBV5-1; J: TRBJ2-2; CDR3: CASSLGDYTGELFF
length: 13; V: TRBV10-3; J: TRBJ1-1; CDR3: CAAEPETNTEAFF
length: 12; V: TRBV28; J: TRBJ1-5; CDR3: CASYQGAQPQHF
length: 12; V: TRBV21-1; J: TRBJ2-7; CDR3: CASSKMTYEQYF
length: 15; V: TRBV19; J: TRBJ2-1; CDR3: CASSPGGRAVDEQFF
length: 14; V: TRBV6-5; J: TRBJ2-3; CDR3: CASSYSKPGDTQYF
length: 15; V: TRBV7-2; J: TRBJ1-3; CDR3: CASSLGPGLANTIYF
length: 12; V: TRBV28; J: TRBJ2-7; CDR3: CASRQRSGQQYF
length: 16; V: TRBV12-3/TRBV12-4; J: TRBJ2-5; CDR3: CASSYSGTRFAETQYF
length: 14; V: TRBV20-1; J: TRBJ2-1; CDR3: CSANLARSYNEQFF
length: 14; V: TRBV20-1; J: TRBJ2-7; CDR3: CSAFPGPRGAEQYF
length: 13; V: TRBV7-2; J: TRBJ2-3; CDR3: CASSRLALGTQYF
length: 15; V: TRBV20-1; J: TRBJ2-7; CDR3: CSAIDLQRGSYEQYF
length: 13; V: TRBV11-1; J: TRBJ2-7; CDR3: CASSSRGSYEQYF